One sample yielded the 2 T cell receptor beta chains listed below, sequenced in a study of blood T cell repertoires in COVID-19. Clones were sequenced by immunoSEQ multiplex PCR, and TCRdb holds only the in-frame ones, with some missing. This table holds a few hundred thousand clones, just under 90% found once. The sample was PBMCs or T cells enriched from blood (not recorded which). The receptors derive from a man aged 25-40 years who had recovered from COVID-19.

The rearrangement links TRBV9 to TRBJ1-3; D unclear. The CDR3 loop spans 12 amino acids. Germline CDR1 reads SGDLS; CDR2 reads YYNGEE. The ends were cut back, 5 bases at V and 9 bases at J, with 12 bases in the middle. DNA for the CDR3: TGTGCCAGCAGTCCTTTCTCGTCCACCATATATTTT. Protein: CASSPFSSTIYF. Based on the CDR3 plus reference TRBV9 and TRBJ1-3, the full variable domain is DSGVTQTPKHLITATGQRVTLRCSPRSGDLSVYWYQQSLDQGLQFLIQYYNGEERAKGNILERFSAQQFPDLHSELNLSSLELGDSALYFCASSPFSSTIYFGEGSWLTVV.

This chain connects TRBV6-2 or TRBV6-3 to TRBJ2-7; 7 bases map to TRBD1. CDR3 length: 16 amino acids. Germline CDR1 MNHEY, CDR2 SVGEGT. V lost 2 bases and J lost 4; bases outside the gene matches: 11. In DNA, the CDR3 is TGTGCCAGCAGTTACGCTCCGGGACAGACCCGTTACGAGCAGTACTTC. Translating gives CASSYAPGQTRYEQYF.